What follows are 24 T cell receptor beta chains derived from one specimen sequenced in a study of blood T cell repertoires in COVID-19. TCRdb's copy holds only in-frame clones and misses some; the assay was immunoSEQ multiplex PCR. The sample yields about 82,000 clones, 80% to 90% seen once. The sequencing input was peripheral blood. The receptors stem from a woman aged 55-75 years with acute or convalescent COVID-19.

V is TRBV6-5 and J is TRBJ1-5; TRBD1 is a possible D gene (6 bases). CDR3 size: 15 residues. Trimming stripped 5 bases from V and 2 bases from J, with 13 bases between. Germline assignment: CDR1 MNHEY and CDR2 SVGAGI. The CDR3 DNA reads TGTGCCAGCAGTATCTACAGGGCGGGCAATCAGCCCCAGCATTTT. Translation: CASSIYRAGNQPQHF.

CDR3 sequence reads: CASSSRDSTDTQYF. CDR3 coding DNA: TGTGCCAGCAGTTCCCGGGATAGCACAGATACGCAGTATTTT. The chain uses TRBV6-2 or TRBV6-3 and TRBJ2-3; D is perhaps TRBD2 (5 bases). This CDR3 comprises 14 residues. Trimming took 4 bases from V and 0 from J, leaving 8 bases between them. From germline, CDR1 is MNHEY and CDR2 SVGEGT.

This sequence joins TRBV5-1 and TRBJ1-1, with 8 bases lining up with TRBD1. Germline V gene data show CDR1 as SGHRS and CDR2 as YFSETQ. Germline trimming cut 2 bases from V and 5 bases from J; bases unmatched to any gene: 5. The CDR3 contains 14 residues. The chain's CDR3 is CASSFGQGGTEAFF. The DNA for the CDR3 is TGCGCCAGCAGCTTTGGACAGGGAGGTACTGAAGCTTTCTTT. Drawing the rest from reference TRBV5-1 and TRBJ1-1, the complete variable domain is KAGVTQTPRYLIKTRGQQVTLSCSPISGHRSVSWYQQTPGQGLQFLFEYFSETQRNKGNFPGRFSGRQFSNSRSEMNVSTLELGDSALYLCASSFGQGGTEAFFGQGTRLTVV.

This clone has just one count. J is TRBJ2-2 and V is TRBV18; 13 bases agree with TRBD2. Per the germline V gene, CDR1 is KGHSH and CDR2 is LQKENI. The V and J ends lost 1 base and 4 bases, in that order; junction bases with no gene match: 12. The CDR3 covers 20 residues. CDR3 in amino acids: CASSPLRTSGGLIGTGELFF. In DNA form, the CDR3 reads TGTGCCAGCTCACCACTCCGGACTAGCGGGGGCCTCATAGGCACCGGGGAGCTGTTTTTT.

The chain uses TRBV9 and TRBJ2-2; 8 bases line up with TRBD2. The trim removed 4 bases at V and 10 bases at J, leaving 12 bases unmatched. The CDR3 loop spans 15 amino acids. Per germline, CDR1 SGDLS and CDR2 YYNGEE. CDR3 in DNA: TGTGCCAGCAGCCCCGGTTATCGAGCGGGAGAGGAGCTGTTTTTT. It codes for CASSPGYRAGEELFF.

This clone is a singleton in its sample. The chain has TRBV4-2 and TRBJ1-3, with TRBD1 matching over 8 bases. Trimming took 1 base from V and 0 from J; bases not matched to a gene: 2. Germline V gene data show CDR1 as LGHNA and CDR2 as YNFKEQ. CDR3 length: 16 residues. The CDR3 here is CASSQATGGSGNTIYF. The CDR3, as DNA: TGTGCCAGCAGCCAAGCTACAGGGGGCTCTGGAAACACCATATATTTT.

The chain couples TRBV2 to TRBJ2-3; possible D gene TRBD2, 6 bases. Germline CDR1 SNHLY, CDR2 FYNNEI. The CDR3 covers 15 residues. The V end lost 6 bases, the J end lost 3 bases, and 16 bases lay between the germline ends. CDR3 amino acids: CASRVPGVRTDTQYF. CDR3 bases: TGTGCCAGCAGAGTTCCGGGGGTAAGGACAGATACGCAGTATTTT.

The CDR3: CASSVFGGGGEETQYF. Here the CDR3 DNA reads TGTGCCAGCAGCGTATTCGGGGGAGGTGGAGAGGAGACCCAGTACTTC. This sequence joins TRBV9 and TRBJ2-5; D may be TRBD2 (6 bases). The CDR3 consists of 16 residues. V lost 1 base, J lost 5 bases, and 18 bases lay in between. CDR1 and CDR2 from the germline V gene are SGDLS and YYNGEE.

V usage is TRBV19 and J usage is TRBJ2-1, with D perhaps TRBD1 (5 bases). Trimming removed 3 bases from V and 0 bases from J, with 6 bases in between. CDR3 length equals 14 residues. From germline, CDR1 is LNHDA and CDR2 SQIVND (reference sequence). Here the CDR3 DNA reads TGTGCCAGTAGTATGACAGTCTCCTACAATGAGCAGTTCTTC. Protein product: CASSMTVSYNEQFF.

The genes are TRBV5-4 and TRBJ2-5; TRBD1 is a possible D gene (6 bases). Trimming stripped 2 bases from V and 5 bases from J, with 16 bases between. Germline CDR1 and CDR2: SGHNT and YYREEE (reference sequence). This CDR3 has 15 residues. The DNA for the CDR3 is TGTGCCAGCAGCTTCTATAAACAGGGCCAGGAGACCCAGTACTTC. This gives the protein CASSFYKQGQETQYF.

J is TRBJ1-2 and V is TRBV27, with a weak D call TRBD1 (5 bases). The ends were cut back, 7 bases at V and 1 base at J, with 13 bases in the middle. From germline, CDR1 is MNHEY and CDR2 SMNVEV (reference sequence). This CDR3 region has 14 residues. The CDR3 nucleotides read TGTGCCAGCAAGCCTGACGGACATAACTATGGCTACACCTTC. It encodes CASKPDGHNYGYTF.

This rearrangement joins TRBV7-9 to TRBJ1-2; maybe TRBD1 (6 bases). Germline lookup yields CDR1 SEHNR and CDR2 FQNEAQ (reference sequence). V was shortened by 2 bases and J by 5 bases, with 15 bases between the two germline ends. The CDR3 extends over 15 amino acids. The DNA for the CDR3 is TGTGCCAGCAGCTTAACAGGGACGGGAGGGTATGGCTACACCTTC. Protein product: CASSLTGTGGYGYTF.

The V and J genes are TRBV7-2 and TRBJ1-2; TRBD1 matches at 10 bases. CDR1 is SGHTA, CDR2 FQGNSA, per germline. Unmatched junction bases numbered 12, after V lost 7 bases and J lost 4 bases. This CDR3 has 16 residues. CDR3 in DNA: TGTGCCAGCACCTTGAGAAGGACAGGGGGTGGCTATGGCTACACCTTC. This gives the protein CASTLRRTGGGYGYTF. Variable domain in full (rest from reference TRBV7-2 and TRBJ1-2): GAGVSQSPSNKVTEKGKDVELRCDPISGHTALYWYRQSLGQGLEFLIYFQGNSAPDKSGLPSDRFSAERTGGSVSTLTIQRTQQEDSAVYLCASTLRRTGGGYGYTFGSGTRLTVV.

This clone was counted once. The V call is TRBV5-1, the J call TRBJ2-7; tentative D call: TRBD1 (5 bases). CDR3 length: 15 residues. Germline V lookup: CDR1 SGHRS, CDR2 YFSETQ. The germline V and J ends were trimmed by 5 bases and 11 bases, with 26 bases remaining between them. CDR3 sequence: CASSTTPGISGLEYF. The CDR3 DNA reads TGCGCCAGCAGTACAACTCCAGGGATTTCGGGTCTGGAGTACTTC.

V gene TRBV19 combines with J gene TRBJ2-7; 14 bases match TRBD2. The germline gives CDR1 LNHDA, CDR2 SQIVND (reference sequence). This CDR3 contains 15 residues. The trim removed 5 bases at V and 5 bases at J, leaving 5 bases unmatched. This CDR3 reads CASSPRLAGGDEQYF. CDR3 bases: TGTGCCAGTAGTCCGCGACTAGCGGGGGGGGACGAGCAGTACTTC.

This chain joins TRBV27 and TRBJ2-5; TRBD2 agrees at 9 bases. Losses at the gene ends were 3 bases for V and 5 bases for J; bases not matched to a gene: 7. Germline loops: CDR1 MNHEY, CDR2 SMNVEV (reference sequence). The CDR3 runs to 15 residues. The CDR3 coding sequence is TGTGCCAGCAGTTTTGGACTAGCGACGAGGGAGACCCAGTACTTC. Its translation is CASSFGLATRETQYF.

The V call is TRBV4-3, the J call TRBJ2-3, with 9 bases matching TRBD2. Germline V gene sequence: CDR1 LGHNA, CDR2 YSLEER. CDR3 length equals 14 residues. Germline trimming cut 3 bases from V and 4 bases from J; bases unmatched to any gene: 2. The CDR3 sequence: CASSQRGGADTQYF. The CDR3 nucleotides read TGCGCCAGCAGCCAGCGCGGGGGGGCAGATACGCAGTATTTT.

This clone has just a few counts. This chain uses TRBV11-1 with TRBJ1-1, with 10 bases identical to TRBD1. V shed 4 bases, J shed 1 base, and the junction held 0 bases outside the gene matches. This CDR3 is 14 amino acids long. The germline CDR1 and CDR2 sequences are SGHAT and FQDESV (reference sequence). The CDR3 spells CASSWDRGNTEAFF. The CDR3 DNA is TGTGCCAGCAGCTGGGACAGGGGGAACACTGAAGCTTTCTTT.

This chain links TRBV3-1 (or the pseudogene TRBV3-2) with TRBJ2-2; 9 nucleotides agree with TRBD2. J was trimmed by 0 bases and V by 4 bases; bases with no gene match: 6. Germline values: CDR1 LGHDT, CDR2 YNNKEL (reference sequence). CDR3 length: 17 amino acids. The CDR3 loop is CASSPMTSGSNTGELFF. The CDR3 nucleotides are TGTGCCAGCAGCCCGATGACTAGCGGATCGAACACCGGGGAGCTGTTTTTT.

The chain couples TRBV11-2 to TRBJ2-1; D not resolved. CDR1 and CDR2 from the germline V gene are SGHAT and FQNNGV. V was pared by 1 base and J by 0 bases, with 7 bases between. The CDR3 contains 15 residues. The CDR3 DNA reads TGTGCCAGCAGCTTAGGTTTGAGCTCCTACAATGAGCAGTTCTTC. It is translated as CASSLGLSSYNEQFF.

The rearrangement joins TRBV25-1 to TRBJ1-2; 8 bases align to TRBD1. This CDR3 has 12 amino acids. Trimming at V came to 7 bases and at J to 6 bases, leaving 4 bases not matched to a gene. The germline CDR1 and CDR2 sequences are MGHDK and SYGVNS. The CDR3 nucleotides are TGTGCCAGCACGGCAGGGGGCAATGGCTACACCTTC. Translated, it gives CASTAGGNGYTF.

This chain uses TRBV19 with TRBJ2-7; 7 positions agree with TRBD1. Germline V gene data show CDR1 as LNHDA and CDR2 as SQIVND (reference sequence). The junction had 12 bases not matched to a gene; V was cut back by 4 bases and J by 6 bases. The CDR3 runs 15 residues. CDR3 protein: CASSTPGQLQGEQYF. DNA of the CDR3: TGTGCCAGTAGTACCCCGGGACAGCTTCAGGGCGAGCAGTACTTC. Full variable domain (missing parts from reference TRBV19 and TRBJ2-7): DGGITQSPKYLFRKEGQNVTLSCEQNLNHDAMYWYRQDPGQGLRLIYYSQIVNDFQKGDIAEGYSVSREKKESFPLTVTSAQKNPTAFYLCASSTPGQLQGEQYFGPGTRLTVT.

This clone was observed once. The rearrangement joins TRBV30 to TRBJ2-2; no definite D call. CDR1 and CDR2 from the germline V gene are GTSNPN and SVGIG (reference sequence). This CDR3 comprises 13 residues. Trimming removed 2 bases at V and 7 bases at J, with 11 bases between. CDR3 coding DNA: TGTGCCTGGAGTTTAACGTCGGGCGGGGAGCTGTTTTTT. Translated: CAWSLTSGGELFF.

The chain uses TRBV11-2 and TRBJ1-2; 10 nucleotides agree with TRBD1. Germline loops: CDR1 SGHAT, CDR2 FQNNGV. The V gene end was trimmed by 1 base and the J gene end by 7 bases; junction bases not matched to a gene: 6. The CDR3 extends over 15 amino acids. The CDR3 sequence: CASSLAPRTGGGYTF. Written as DNA, the CDR3 is TGTGCCAGCAGCTTAGCTCCCCGGACAGGGGGTGGCTACACCTTC.